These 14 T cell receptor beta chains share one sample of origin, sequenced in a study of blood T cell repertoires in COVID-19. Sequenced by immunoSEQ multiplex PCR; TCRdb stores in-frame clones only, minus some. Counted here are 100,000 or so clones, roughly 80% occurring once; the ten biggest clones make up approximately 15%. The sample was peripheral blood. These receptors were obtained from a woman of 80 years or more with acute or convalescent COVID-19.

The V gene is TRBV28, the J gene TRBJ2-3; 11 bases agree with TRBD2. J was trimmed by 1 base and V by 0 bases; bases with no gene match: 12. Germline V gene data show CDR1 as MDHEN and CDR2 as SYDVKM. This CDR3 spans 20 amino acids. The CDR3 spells CASSLWDPPSGRIGTDTQYF. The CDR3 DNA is TGTGCCAGCAGTTTATGGGACCCCCCTAGCGGGAGGATAGGCACAGATACGCAGTATTTT.

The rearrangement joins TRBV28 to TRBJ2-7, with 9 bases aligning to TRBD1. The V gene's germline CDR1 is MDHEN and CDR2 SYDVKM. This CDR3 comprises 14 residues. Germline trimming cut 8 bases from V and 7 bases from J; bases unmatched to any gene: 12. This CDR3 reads CASGGTGFLREQYF. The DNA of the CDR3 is TGTGCCAGCGGGGGGACAGGGTTTTTGAGGGAGCAGTACTTC.

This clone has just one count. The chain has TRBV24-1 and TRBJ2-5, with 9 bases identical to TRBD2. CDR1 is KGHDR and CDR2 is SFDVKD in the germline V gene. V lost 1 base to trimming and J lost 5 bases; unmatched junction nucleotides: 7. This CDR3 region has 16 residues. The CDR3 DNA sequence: TGTGCCACCAGTGATTTCAGGCGGGAGGGCCGGGAGACCCAGTACTTC. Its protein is CATSDFRREGRETQYF.

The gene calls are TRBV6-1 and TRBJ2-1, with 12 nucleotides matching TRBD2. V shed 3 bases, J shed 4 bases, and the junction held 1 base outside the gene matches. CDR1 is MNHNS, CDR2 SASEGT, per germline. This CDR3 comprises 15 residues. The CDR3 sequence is CASSETSGRYNEQFF. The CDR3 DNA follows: TGTGCCAGCAGTGAGACTAGCGGGAGATACAATGAGCAGTTCTTC.

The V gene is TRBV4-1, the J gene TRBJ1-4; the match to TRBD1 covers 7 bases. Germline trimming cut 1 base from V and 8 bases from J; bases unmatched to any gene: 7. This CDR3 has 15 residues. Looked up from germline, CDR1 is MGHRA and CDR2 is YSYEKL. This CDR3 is CASSQGQGVWEKLFF. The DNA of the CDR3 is TGCGCCAGCAGCCAAGGACAGGGAGTATGGGAAAAACTGTTTTTT.

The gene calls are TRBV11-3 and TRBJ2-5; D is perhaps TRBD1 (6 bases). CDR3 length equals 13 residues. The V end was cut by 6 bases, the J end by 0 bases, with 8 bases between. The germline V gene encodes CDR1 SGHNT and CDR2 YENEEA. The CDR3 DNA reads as TGTGCCAGCAGACAGGGAAACCAAGAGACCCAGTACTTC. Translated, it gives CASRQGNQETQYF.

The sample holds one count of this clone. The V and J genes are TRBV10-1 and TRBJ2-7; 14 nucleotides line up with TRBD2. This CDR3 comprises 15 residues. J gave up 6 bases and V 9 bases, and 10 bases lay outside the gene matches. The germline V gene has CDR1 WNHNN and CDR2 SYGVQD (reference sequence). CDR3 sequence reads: CARAGLAGAGVEQYF. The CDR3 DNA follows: TGCGCCAGGGCGGGACTAGCGGGAGCGGGCGTCGAGCAGTACTTC.

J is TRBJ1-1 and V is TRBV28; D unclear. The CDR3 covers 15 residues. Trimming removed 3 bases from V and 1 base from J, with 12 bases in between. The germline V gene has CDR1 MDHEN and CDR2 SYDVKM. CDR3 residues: CASSFPRPGNTEAFF. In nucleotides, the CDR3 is TGTGCCAGCAGTTTTCCCCGCCCCGGGAACACTGAAGCTTTCTTT.

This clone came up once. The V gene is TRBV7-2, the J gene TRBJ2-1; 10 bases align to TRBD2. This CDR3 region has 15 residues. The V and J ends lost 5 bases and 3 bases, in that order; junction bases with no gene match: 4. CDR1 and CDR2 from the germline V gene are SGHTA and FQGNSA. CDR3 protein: CASSPLAGYYNEQFF. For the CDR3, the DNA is TGTGCCAGCAGCCCACTAGCGGGATACTACAATGAGCAGTTCTTC.

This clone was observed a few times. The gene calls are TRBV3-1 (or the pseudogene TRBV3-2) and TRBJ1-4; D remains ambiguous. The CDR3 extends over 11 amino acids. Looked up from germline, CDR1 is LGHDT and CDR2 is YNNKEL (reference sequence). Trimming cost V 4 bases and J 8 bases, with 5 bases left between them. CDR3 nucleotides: TGTGCCAGCAGCCTCGGGGAAAAACTGTTTTTT. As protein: CASSLGEKLFF.

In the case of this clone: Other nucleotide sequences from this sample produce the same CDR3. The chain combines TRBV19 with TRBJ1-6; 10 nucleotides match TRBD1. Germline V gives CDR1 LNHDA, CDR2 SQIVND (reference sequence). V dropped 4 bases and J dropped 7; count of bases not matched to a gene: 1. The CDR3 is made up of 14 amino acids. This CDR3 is CASSTDRGNSPLHF. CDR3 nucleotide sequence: TGTGCCAGTAGTACGGACAGGGGGAATTCACCCCTCCACTTT.

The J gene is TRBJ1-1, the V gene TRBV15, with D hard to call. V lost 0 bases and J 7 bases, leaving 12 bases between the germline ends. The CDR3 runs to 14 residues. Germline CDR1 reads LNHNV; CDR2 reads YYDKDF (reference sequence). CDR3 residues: CATSRDVPPGEAFF. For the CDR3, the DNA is TGTGCCACCAGCAGAGATGTCCCCCCGGGTGAAGCTTTCTTT.

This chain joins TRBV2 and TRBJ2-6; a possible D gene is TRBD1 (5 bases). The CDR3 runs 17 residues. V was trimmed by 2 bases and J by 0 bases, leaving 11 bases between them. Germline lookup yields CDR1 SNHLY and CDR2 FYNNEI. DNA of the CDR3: TGTGCCAGCAGTGAACAGGGTGGAAGCTCTGGGGCCAACGTCCTGACTTTC. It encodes CASSEQGGSSGANVLTF.

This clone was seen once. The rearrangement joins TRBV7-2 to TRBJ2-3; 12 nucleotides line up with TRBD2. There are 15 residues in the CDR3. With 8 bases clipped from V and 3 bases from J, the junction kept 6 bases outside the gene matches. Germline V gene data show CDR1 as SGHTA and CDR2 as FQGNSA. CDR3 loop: CASLLAGGGTDTQYF. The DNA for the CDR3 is TGTGCCAGCTTACTAGCGGGAGGTGGGACAGATACGCAGTATTTT.